The clone carrying this T cell receptor beta chain came up once. J lost 10 bases, V lost 5 bases, and 7 bases had no gene match. The CDR3 runs to 14 residues. Germline V gene lookup returns CDR1 SGHTA and CDR2 FQGNSA. These data originate in a study of cytomegalovirus exposure and HLA in healthy donors. The assay was immunoSEQ multiplex PCR, and TCRdb's table has in-frame clones only and misses some. The sample has about 160,000 clones; 85% to 90% are singletons. The sequence was obtained from a woman aged 30 to 39 in good health and CMV-seronegative. The rearrangement joins TRBV7-2 to TRBJ2-7, with 14 bases that match TRBD2. Sequencing was performed on PBMCs. In DNA, the CDR3 is TGTGCCAGCAGCCAGACTAGCGGGGGGGCGGAACAGTACTTC. This gives the protein CASSQTSGGAEQYF. Using reference TRBV7-2 and TRBJ2-7 for the parts outside the CDR3, the full variable domain is GAGVSQSPSNKVTEKGKDVELRCDPISGHTALYWYRQSLGQGLEFLIYFQGNSAPDKSGLPSDRFSAERTGGSVSTLTIQRTQQEDSAVYLCASSQTSGGAEQYFGPGTRLTVT.